The T cell receptor beta chain described here comes from a study of tumor and adjacent non-tumor tissue in lung cancer (dated by TCRdb to between 2017 and 2018). Study-level background: By cancer type, the cohort comprised eleven to twelve adenocarcinoma patients, a couple of squamous cell carcinoma patients and 1 small cell lung cancer patient. Bulk TCRbeta repertoires were compared between lung tumor tissue and matched distant non-tumor lung tissue obtained from fewer than 18 lung cancer patients. In total, sequencing yielded 100 million to 150 million productive TCRbeta reads, which works out to an average of approximately 4 million reads per sample. The approximately 15 enrolled patients, of whom roughly 10 were men and 5 were women, were aged roughly 31 to 85 years and were diagnosed with TNM stage I to III disease. Fewer than 35 paired specimens, one tumor and one normal lung sample per patient, were profiled by TCRbeta CDR3 sequencing. Findings and caveats that apply to the study as a whole: With only about 16 patients in the cohort, the authors noted that larger samples and more detailed clinical data are needed. Tumor tissue showed significantly greater TCR diversity (inverse Simpson) than normal lung tissue (roughly 430 vs 170, P = 0.0075, Mann-Whitney U test). A significantly larger cumulative share of the repertoire was made up by the top 100 clones in normal lung than in tumor tissue. The methods do not name the sequencing platform or mention unique molecular identifiers. Peripheral blood was not sequenced, so blood TCRbeta repertoires in these lung cancer patients were not examined. Significantly higher TCR diversity was found in younger patients, and higher tumor TCR diversity was associated with shorter overall and disease-free survival.

Libraries were prepared through multiplex PCR. TCRdb lists the instrument as Illumina HiSeq 2500. Following protocols modified from ARM-PCR, the researchers constructed TCRbeta libraries through three rounds of nested PCR with primers (Table S4). Before sequencing, PCR products of 200-500 bp were excised from the gel and purified with the QIAquick gel extraction kit. On the study's bioinformatics: Trimmomatic was used to clean the reads, FLASH was used to merge the reads into complete CDR3 sequences, and MiTCR was used to assign the reads to V(D)J germline segments. Clonal diversity was computed as the inverse Simpson's index with VDJtools. A read counted as productive if the sequence was in-frame and lacked a premature stop codon. The public reads were reanalyzed by TCRdb: fastp trimming at Q25, MiXCR alignment, in-frame beta chains only. When rows share a CDR3 protein, they turn into one entry using the most common DNA and genes. In this record, the V and J calls reflect TCRdb's handling and not the investigators' own analysis. This sample holds about 44,000 distinct CDR3 sequences; about 68% were observed only once. The top ten constitute over 25% of the sample.

RNA was extracted from bulk unsorted tissue and checked for quality with a NanoDrop ND-1000 and an Agilent 2100. Normal lung samples were distant non-tumor tissue taken more than 3 cm from the tumor edge. The donors were newly diagnosed lung cancer patients admitted for thoracic surgery in China from August to November 2014 who had not received prior chemotherapy. Anyone who had undergone radiotherapy or chemotherapy before, or who had another cancer at the same time, was left out of the study. Surgical tissue pieces of about 1-2.3 cm3 were preserved in RNAlater solution and were kept at -80 degrees C until use. Deletion took 7 bases off V and 5 bases off J, with a span of 20 bases between the germline ends. The germline V gene yields MNHNS for CDR1 and SASEGT for CDR2. Taken from cysteine to phenylalanine, the CDR3 has 15 residues. The only DNA kept is the CDR3, 45 bases in frame from the first base.

In this sample, this clonotype turned up many times. Which antigen it targets is not known. Per-base quality was not reported, and no clone a single base away is much larger than it. The origin of this receptor is a woman in her 70s with non-small cell lung cancer. The chain links TRBV6-1 with TRBJ1-1; matching of 6 bases hints at TRBD1 as the D gene. Sequenced material: distant non-tumor lung tissue. The nucleotide sequence is TGTGCCAGCATCCCCACTAGGGAGGGACAAACTGAAGCTTTCTTT. Its translation reads: CASIPTREGQTEAFF.